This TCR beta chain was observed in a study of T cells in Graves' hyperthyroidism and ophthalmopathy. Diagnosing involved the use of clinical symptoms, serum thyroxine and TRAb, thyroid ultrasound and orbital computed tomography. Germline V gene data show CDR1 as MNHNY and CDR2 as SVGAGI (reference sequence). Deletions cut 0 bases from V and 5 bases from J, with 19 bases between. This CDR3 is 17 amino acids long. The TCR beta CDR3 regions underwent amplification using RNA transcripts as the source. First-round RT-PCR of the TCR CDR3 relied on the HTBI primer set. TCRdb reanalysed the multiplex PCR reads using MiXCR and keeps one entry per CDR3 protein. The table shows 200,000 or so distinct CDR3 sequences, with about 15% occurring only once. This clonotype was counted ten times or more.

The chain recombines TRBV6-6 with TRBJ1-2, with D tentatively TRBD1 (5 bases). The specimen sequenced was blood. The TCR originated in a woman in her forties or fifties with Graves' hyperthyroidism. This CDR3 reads CASSYSNPAQGEYGYTF. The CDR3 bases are TGTGCCAGCAGTTACTCGAACCCAGCCCAGGGAGAATATGGCTACACCTTC.